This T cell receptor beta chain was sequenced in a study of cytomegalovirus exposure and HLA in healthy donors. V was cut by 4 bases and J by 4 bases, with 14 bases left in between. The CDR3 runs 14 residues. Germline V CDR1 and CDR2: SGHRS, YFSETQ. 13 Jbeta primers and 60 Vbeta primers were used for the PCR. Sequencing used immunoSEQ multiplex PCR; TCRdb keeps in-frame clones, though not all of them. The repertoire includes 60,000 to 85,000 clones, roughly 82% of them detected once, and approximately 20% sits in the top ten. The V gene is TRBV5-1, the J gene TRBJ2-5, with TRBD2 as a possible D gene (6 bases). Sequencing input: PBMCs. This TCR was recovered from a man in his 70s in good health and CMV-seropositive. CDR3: CASSPRDGGETQYF. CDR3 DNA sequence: TGCGCCAGCAGCCCGCGGGACGGAGGAGAGACCCAGTACTTC.